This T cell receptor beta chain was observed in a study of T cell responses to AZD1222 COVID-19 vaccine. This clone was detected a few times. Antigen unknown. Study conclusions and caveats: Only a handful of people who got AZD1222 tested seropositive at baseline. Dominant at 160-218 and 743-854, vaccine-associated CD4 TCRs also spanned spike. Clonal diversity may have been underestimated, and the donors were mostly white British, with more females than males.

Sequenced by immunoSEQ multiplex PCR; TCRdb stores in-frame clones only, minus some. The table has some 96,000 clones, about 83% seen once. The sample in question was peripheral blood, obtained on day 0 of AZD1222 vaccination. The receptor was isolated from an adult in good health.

CDR3 nucleotide sequence: TGTGCCAGCGGGTCTAACTATGGCTACACCTTC. It encodes CASGSNYGYTF. The rearrangement links TRBV27 to TRBJ1-2; D is ambiguous. CDR1 is MNHEY, CDR2 SMNVEV, per germline (reference sequence). V gave up 8 bases and J gave up 0 bases, with 4 bases separating them. There are 11 residues in the CDR3.